The 5 T cell receptor beta chains reported below all come from one sample, sequenced in a study of T cell responses to AZD1222 COVID-19 vaccine. Generated by immunoSEQ multiplex PCR, the TCRdb table keeps only in-frame clones and is missing some. The top ten hold about 8% of the sample, which has about 81,000 clones, roughly 90% seen once. Sequences were derived from peripheral blood, sampled 28 days after the second AZD1222 dose. Source of these receptors: an adult who received the AZD1222 COVID-19 vaccine.

The chain employs TRBV27 and TRBJ2-1; 7 bases align to TRBD1. V was clipped by 7 bases and J by 9 bases; unmatched bases: 18. The V gene's germline CDR1 is MNHEY and CDR2 SMNVEV (reference sequence). The CDR3 is 16 residues long. CDR3 in amino acids: CASTVRGPGPGGEQFF. The DNA of the CDR3 is TGTGCCAGCACCGTAAGGGGGCCAGGGCCAGGGGGTGAGCAGTTCTTC.

The chain uses TRBV28 and TRBJ2-1; D is possibly TRBD2 (5 bases). The length of the CDR3 is 15 residues. The germline V gene has CDR1 MDHEN and CDR2 SYDVKM. V gave up 6 bases and J gave up 0 bases, with 12 bases separating them. The CDR3 loop reads CASSPLRASYNEQFF. The DNA for the CDR3 is TGTGCCAGCAGCCCCCTGAGGGCCTCCTACAATGAGCAGTTCTTC.

The chain has TRBV15 and TRBJ2-2; D is undetermined. The V gene lost 0 bases and the J gene lost 6 bases, with 5 bases spanning the gap. The CDR3 runs 13 residues. Germline assignment: CDR1 LNHNV and CDR2 YYDKDF (reference sequence). DNA of the CDR3: TGTGCCACCAGCAGAGATGTCCCCGGGGAGCTGTTTTTT. As protein: CATSRDVPGELFF.

CDR3 bases: TGTGCCAGCAGTTTCCTTAGCCTAGCCAAAAACATTCAGTACTTC. Translating it yields CASSFLSLAKNIQYF. The rearrangement joins TRBV27 to TRBJ2-4; no clear D gene. Trimming left V 3 bases short and J 0 bases short, with 9 bases between. This CDR3 region has 15 residues. CDR1 MNHEY and CDR2 SMNVEV come from the germline V gene (reference sequence).

This chain links TRBV7-9 with TRBJ1-5, with 9 bases aligning to TRBD1. The CDR3 is made up of 17 amino acids. The germline V gene encodes CDR1 SEHNR and CDR2 FQNEAQ (reference sequence). V was pared by 5 bases and J by 2 bases, with 10 bases of the junction left unmatched. CDR3 sequence: CASSPGGTGLRNQPQHF. CDR3 sequence (DNA): TGTGCCAGCAGCCCCGGGGGGACAGGGCTCCGCAATCAGCCCCAGCATTTT.